The 23 T cell receptor beta chains below come from one sample, sequenced in a study of blood T cell repertoires in COVID-19. Sequencing used immunoSEQ multiplex PCR; TCRdb keeps in-frame clones, though not all of them. The sample includes over 250,000 clones, approximately 83% of them seen just once. Source material: peripheral blood. The receptors were gathered from a human donor in a cohort sampled during active COVID-19.

The chain combines TRBV2 with TRBJ2-3; 10 nucleotides match TRBD2. The trim removed 0 bases at V and 1 base at J, leaving 13 bases unmatched. The CDR3 is 20 amino acids. CDR1 is SNHLY and CDR2 is FYNNEI in the germline V gene. CDR3 region: CASSEAGLAPRRFGTDTQYF. CDR3 nucleotides: TGTGCCAGCAGTGAAGCGGGACTAGCGCCTCGGAGGTTTGGCACAGATACGCAGTATTTT. The full variable domain, rest sourced from reference TRBV2 and TRBJ2-3, is EPEVTQTPSHQVTQMGQEVILRCVPISNHLYFYWYRQILGQKVEFLVSFYNNEISEKSEIFDDQFSVERPDGSNFTLKIRSTKLEDSAMYFCASSEAGLAPRRFGTDTQYFGPGTRLTVL.

The gene calls are TRBV19 and TRBJ2-3, with D possibly matching TRBD2 (6 bases). Looked up from germline, CDR1 is LNHDA and CDR2 is SQIVND (reference sequence). There are 16 residues in the CDR3. V was shortened by 7 bases and J by 7 bases, with 24 bases between the two germline ends. The DNA for the CDR3 is TGTGCCAGTAACCAACCGGGGGACCCCCGGGGGTATACGCAGTATTTT. Protein sequence: CASNQPGDPRGYTQYF. The full variable domain, its missing parts supplied by reference TRBV19 and TRBJ2-3, is DGGITQSPKYLFRKEGQNVTLSCEQNLNHDAMYWYRQDPGQGLRLIYYSQIVNDFQKGDIAEGYSVSREKKESFPLTVTSAQKNPTAFYLCASNQPGDPRGYTQYFGPGTRLTVL.

V gene TRBV9 combines with J gene TRBJ2-2; 7 bases line up with TRBD2. Germline CDR1 and CDR2: SGDLS and YYNGEE. The CDR3 is made up of 14 amino acids. Losses at the gene ends were 2 bases for V and 6 bases for J; bases not matched to a gene: 4. The CDR3: CASSVLTSSGELFF. Here the CDR3 DNA reads TGTGCCAGCAGCGTGTTGACTAGCTCCGGGGAGCTGTTTTTT. The full variable domain, in which reference TRBV9 and TRBJ2-2 provide the parts outside the CDR3, is DSGVTQTPKHLITATGQRVTLRCSPRSGDLSVYWYQQSLDQGLQFLIQYYNGEERAKGNILERFSAQQFPDLHSELNLSSLELGDSALYFCASSVLTSSGELFFGEGSRLTVL.

The rearrangement links TRBV6-5 to TRBJ2-3, with 8 bases lining up with TRBD1. The CDR3 is made up of 14 amino acids. Germline lookup yields CDR1 MNHEY and CDR2 SVGAGI. The V segment lost 6 bases and the J segment 5 bases; nucleotides outside the gene matches: 7. The CDR3 region has the DNA TGTGCCAGCAGCTTGGGACAGGCTGGAGATACGCAGTATTTT. It translates to CASSLGQAGDTQYF.

The gene calls are TRBV6-6 and TRBJ2-7, with D hard to call. The CDR3 loop spans 12 amino acids. V lost 6 bases and J 1 base, leaving 7 bases between the germline ends. Per the germline V gene, CDR1 is MNHNY and CDR2 is SVGAGI (reference sequence). CDR3 DNA sequence: TGTGCCAGCAGCAGCGCGTCCTACGAGCAGTACTTC. The encoded protein is CASSSASYEQYF.

The table lists this clone with a count of one. The chain carries TRBV28 and TRBJ1-4; D gene unclear. The V gene's germline CDR1 is MDHEN and CDR2 SYDVKM. V was shortened by 5 bases and J by 5 bases, with 15 bases between the two germline ends. The CDR3 is made up of 15 amino acids. CDR3 DNA: TGTGCCAGCAGTCCACCCGGGTCCAACAATGAAAAACTGTTTTTT. It specifies CASSPPGSNNEKLFF.

This chain connects TRBV6-1 to TRBJ2-7; D not certain. Between the trimmed V and J ends, which lost 5 bases and 2 bases, there was a span of 10 bases. Germline CDR1 and CDR2: MNHNS and SASEGT. The CDR3 consists of 13 residues. The CDR3 reads CASSSPSPYEQYF. In DNA, the CDR3 is TGTGCCAGCAGTTCGCCGAGCCCCTACGAGCAGTACTTC.

There are many counts of this clone. The rearrangement joins TRBV7-9 to TRBJ1-2, with D tentatively TRBD1 (5 bases). The V gene lost 8 bases and the J gene lost 7 bases, with 11 bases spanning the gap. The CDR3 is made up of 11 amino acids. The V gene's germline CDR1 is SEHNR and CDR2 FQNEAQ (reference sequence). This CDR3 is CASGVGVGYTF. The CDR3 bases are TGTGCCAGCGGGGTAGGGGTTGGCTACACCTTC.

The V gene is TRBV30, the J gene TRBJ2-1; 9 nucleotides line up with TRBD2. The CDR3 length is 15 residues. CDR1 and CDR2 (germline): GTSNPN, SVGIG (reference sequence). J lost 9 bases, V lost 0 bases, and 9 bases had no gene match. CDR3 protein: CAWSVMVAGVGEQFF. The DNA for the CDR3 is TGTGCCTGGAGTGTCATGGTAGCGGGAGTGGGTGAGCAGTTCTTC.

This clone was recorded only once. V is TRBV24-1 and J is TRBJ1-2; 11 bases line up with TRBD1. The CDR3 has 16 amino acids. Germline assignment: CDR1 KGHDR and CDR2 SFDVKD. The V segment lost 4 bases and the J segment 8 bases; nucleotides outside the gene matches: 11. CDR3 amino acids: CATSDPGQGAFGGYTF. The DNA for the CDR3 is TGTGCCACCAGTGACCCAGGACAGGGGGCGTTTGGCGGCTACACCTTC.

The chain uses TRBV5-6 and TRBJ2-1; D possibly corresponds to TRBD2 (5 bases). The CDR3 has 11 amino acids. The V end was cut by 0 bases, the J end by 14 bases, with 9 bases between. The germline gives CDR1 SGHDT, CDR2 YYEEEE. CDR3: CASSLGREKFF. CDR3 sequence (DNA): TGTGCCAGCAGCTTGGGCCGGGAAAAGTTCTTC.

The chain couples TRBV5-1 to TRBJ2-3; 11 positions agree with TRBD2. The germline V gene has CDR1 SGHRS and CDR2 YFSETQ. This CDR3 is 16 amino acids long. V shed 8 bases and J 2 bases; nucleotides not matched to a gene: 10. The CDR3 DNA reads TGCGCCAGTAGAAGCCGACTAGCGGGGAACACAGATACGCAGTATTTT. Translation: CASRSRLAGNTDTQYF.

The chain uses TRBV14 and TRBJ2-1, with D perhaps matching TRBD2 (5 bases). The V and J ends lost 4 bases and 9 bases respectively, with 13 bases between them. This CDR3 is 13 amino acids long. The germline gives CDR1 SGHDN, CDR2 FVKESK. For the CDR3, the DNA is TGTGCCAGCAGCCCCAAACTAGATGGTGAGCAGTTCTTC. It is translated as CASSPKLDGEQFF.

This sequence joins TRBV27 and TRBJ2-7, with 12 nucleotides matching TRBD2. CDR1 and CDR2 from the germline V gene are MNHEY and SMNVEV (reference sequence). The J segment lost 5 bases and the V segment lost 6 bases, leaving 11 bases of the junction unmatched. The CDR3 loop spans 16 amino acids. The CDR3 loop is CASSTRRTSGTDEQYF. CDR3 nucleotide sequence: TGTGCCAGCAGCACCAGGCGGACTAGCGGGACTGACGAGCAGTACTTC.

The chain has TRBV5-1 and TRBJ2-1, with 7 bases matching TRBD1. Germline V CDR1 and CDR2: SGHRS, YFSETQ. Unmatched junction bases numbered 3, after V lost 3 bases and J lost 3 bases. The CDR3 length is 14 residues. CDR3 residues: CASSSDRVYNEQFF. In nucleotides, the CDR3 is TGCGCCAGCAGCTCCGACAGGGTCTACAATGAGCAGTTCTTC.

J is TRBJ1-2 and V is TRBV11-2, with 9 nucleotides matching TRBD1. CDR3 length: 14 residues. Germline assignment: CDR1 SGHAT and CDR2 FQNNGV. Losses at the gene ends were 6 bases for V and 5 bases for J; bases not matched to a gene: 7. The CDR3 DNA reads TGTGCCAGCAGTCATCCGGGACAGGGATATGGCTACACCTTC. Protein sequence: CASSHPGQGYGYTF.

The chain joins TRBV12-3 or TRBV12-4 to TRBJ2-1; the D is unclear. Trimming removed 6 bases from V and 4 bases from J, with 7 bases in between. The CDR3 loop spans 12 amino acids. CDR3 nucleotide sequence: TGTGCCAGCAGCATGCGGTACAATGAGCAGTTCTTC. Its translation: CASSMRYNEQFF.

This clone was observed once. The chain employs TRBV18 and TRBJ2-4, with D possibly being TRBD1 (6 bases). Germline CDR1 reads KGHSH; CDR2 reads LQKENI. The CDR3 extends over 17 amino acids. V was clipped by 2 bases and J by 0 bases, with 14 bases between them. In nucleotides, the CDR3 is TGTGCCAGCTCACCAAGACGGACAGACCTAGCCAAAAACATTCAGTACTTC. This encodes CASSPRRTDLAKNIQYF.

The chain carries TRBV6-6 and TRBJ2-1, with 8 bases identical to TRBD2. Germline values: CDR1 MNHNY, CDR2 SVGAGI (reference sequence). The CDR3 has 15 amino acids. The J segment lost 9 bases and the V segment lost 6 bases, leaving 13 bases of the junction unmatched. Here the CDR3 reads CASRDRLARSGEQFF. The CDR3 DNA sequence: TGTGCCAGCAGGGACCGACTAGCGAGGTCCGGTGAGCAGTTCTTC.

This clone was detected once. This sequence joins TRBV14 and TRBJ2-1; 8 bases match TRBD1. This CDR3 is 14 amino acids long. The V segment lost 6 bases and the J segment 6 bases; nucleotides outside the gene matches: 7. Per the germline V gene, CDR1 is SGHDN and CDR2 is FVKESK. The CDR3: CASRFGQGGNEQFF. The CDR3 DNA follows: TGTGCCAGCAGGTTTGGACAGGGCGGCAATGAGCAGTTCTTC. Supplemented by reference TRBV14 and TRBJ2-1, the full variable domain reads EAGVTQFPSHSVIEKGQTVTLRCDPISGHDNLYWYRRVMGKEIKFLLHFVKESKQDESGMPNNRFLAERTGGTYSTLKVQPAELEDSGVYFCASRFGQGGNEQFFGPGTRLTVL.

V and J are TRBV28 and TRBJ1-4; D gene ambiguous. This CDR3 contains 15 residues. V was clipped by 7 bases and J by 3 bases, with 15 bases between them. Germline CDR1 and CDR2: MDHEN and SYDVKM. CDR3 protein: CASKNGWIANEKLFF. The CDR3 nucleotides read TGTGCCAGCAAGAACGGGTGGATAGCTAATGAAAAACTGTTTTTT.

The V gene is TRBV4-2, the J gene TRBJ2-5, with 7 bases aligning to TRBD2. The length of the CDR3 is 21 residues. Per germline, CDR1 LGHNA and CDR2 YNFKEQ. The junction had 22 bases not matched to a gene; V was cut back by 1 base and J by 2 bases. Written as DNA, the CDR3 is TGTGCCAGCAGCCAAGTCCTCGGAACTAGCGACGTCTTTGGGGGTCAAGAGACCCAGTACTTC. It codes for CASSQVLGTSDVFGGQETQYF.

The gene calls are TRBV11-2 and TRBJ2-1, with TRBD2 matching 7 bases. The trim removed 1 base at V and 13 bases at J, leaving 13 bases unmatched. The CDR3 totals 15 residues. In germline, CDR1 is SGHAT, CDR2 FQNNGV. The CDR3 coding sequence is TGTGCCAGCAGCTTAGCCGTTTTCGGTCTAGCGGAACAGTTCTTC. Amino acids: CASSLAVFGLAEQFF.